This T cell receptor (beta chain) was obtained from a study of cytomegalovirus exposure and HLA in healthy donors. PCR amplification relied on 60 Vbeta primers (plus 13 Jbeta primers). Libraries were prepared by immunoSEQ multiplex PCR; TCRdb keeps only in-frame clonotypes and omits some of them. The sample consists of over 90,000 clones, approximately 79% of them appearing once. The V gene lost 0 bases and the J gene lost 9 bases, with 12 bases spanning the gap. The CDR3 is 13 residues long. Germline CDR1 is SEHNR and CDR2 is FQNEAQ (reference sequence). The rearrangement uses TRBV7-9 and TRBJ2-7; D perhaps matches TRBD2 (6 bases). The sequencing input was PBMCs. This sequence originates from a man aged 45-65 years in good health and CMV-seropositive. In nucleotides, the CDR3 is TGTGCCAGCAGCTTAGCGCCTCCCGGGAGGCAGTACTTC. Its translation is CASSLAPPGRQYF.